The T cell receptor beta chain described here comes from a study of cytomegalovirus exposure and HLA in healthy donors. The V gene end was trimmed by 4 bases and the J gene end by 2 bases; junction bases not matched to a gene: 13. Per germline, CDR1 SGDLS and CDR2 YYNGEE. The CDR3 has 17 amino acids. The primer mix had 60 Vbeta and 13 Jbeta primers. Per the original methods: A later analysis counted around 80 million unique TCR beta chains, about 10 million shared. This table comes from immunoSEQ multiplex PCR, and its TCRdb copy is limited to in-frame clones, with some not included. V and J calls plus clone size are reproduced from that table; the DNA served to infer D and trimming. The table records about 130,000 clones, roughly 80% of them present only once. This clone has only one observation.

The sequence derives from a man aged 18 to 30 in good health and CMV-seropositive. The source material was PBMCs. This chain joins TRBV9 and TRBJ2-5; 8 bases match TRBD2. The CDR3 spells CASSPSGWSGGQETQYF. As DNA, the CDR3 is TGTGCCAGCAGCCCTAGCGGGTGGAGCGGGGGACAAGAGACCCAGTACTTC.